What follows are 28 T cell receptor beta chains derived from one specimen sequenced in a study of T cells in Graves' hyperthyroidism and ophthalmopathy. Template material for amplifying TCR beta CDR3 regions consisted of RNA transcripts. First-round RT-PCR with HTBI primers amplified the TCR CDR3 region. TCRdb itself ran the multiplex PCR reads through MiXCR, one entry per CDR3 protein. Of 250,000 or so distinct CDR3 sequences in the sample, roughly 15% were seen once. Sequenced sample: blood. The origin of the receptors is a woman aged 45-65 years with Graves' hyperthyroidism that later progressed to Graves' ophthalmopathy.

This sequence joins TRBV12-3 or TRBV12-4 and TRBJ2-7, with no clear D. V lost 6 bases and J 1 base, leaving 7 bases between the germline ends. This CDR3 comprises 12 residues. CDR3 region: CASSRASYEQYF. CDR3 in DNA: TGTGCCAGCAGCCGAGCTTCCTACGAGCAGTACTTC.

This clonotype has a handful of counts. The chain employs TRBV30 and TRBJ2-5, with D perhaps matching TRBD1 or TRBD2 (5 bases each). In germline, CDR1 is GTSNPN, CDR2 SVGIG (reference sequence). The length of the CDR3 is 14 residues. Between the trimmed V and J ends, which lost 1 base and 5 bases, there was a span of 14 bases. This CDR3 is CAWSAGPGWETQYF. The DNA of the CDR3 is TGTGCCTGGAGTGCGGGGCCCGGGTGGGAGACCCAGTACTTC.

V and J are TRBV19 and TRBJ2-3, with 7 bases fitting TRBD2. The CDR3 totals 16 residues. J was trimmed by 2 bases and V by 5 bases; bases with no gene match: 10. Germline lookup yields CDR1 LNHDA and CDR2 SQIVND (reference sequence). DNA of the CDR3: TGTGCCAGTAGTGGAGGGGCTAGCGGTCCCACAGATACGCAGTATTTT. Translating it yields CASSGGASGPTDTQYF.

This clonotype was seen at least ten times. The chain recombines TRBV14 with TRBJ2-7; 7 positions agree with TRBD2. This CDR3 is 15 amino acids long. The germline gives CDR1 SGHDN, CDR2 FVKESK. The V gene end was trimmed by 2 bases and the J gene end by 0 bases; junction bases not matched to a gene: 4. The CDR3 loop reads CASSQFRGVSYEQYF. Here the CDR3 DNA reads TGTGCCAGCAGCCAATTCCGGGGGGTCTCCTACGAGCAGTACTTC.

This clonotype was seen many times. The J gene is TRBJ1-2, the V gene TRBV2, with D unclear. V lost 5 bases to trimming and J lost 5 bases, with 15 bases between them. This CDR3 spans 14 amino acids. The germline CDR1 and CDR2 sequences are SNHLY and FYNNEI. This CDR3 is CASSRTVLGYGYTF. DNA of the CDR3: TGTGCCAGCAGTAGGACCGTCCTAGGGTATGGCTACACCTTC.

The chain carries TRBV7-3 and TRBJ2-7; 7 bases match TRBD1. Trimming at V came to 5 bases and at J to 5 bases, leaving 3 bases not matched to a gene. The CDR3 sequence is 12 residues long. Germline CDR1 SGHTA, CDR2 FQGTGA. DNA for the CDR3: TGTGCCAGCAGCGACCAGGGGGACGAGCAGTACTTC. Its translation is CASSDQGDEQYF.

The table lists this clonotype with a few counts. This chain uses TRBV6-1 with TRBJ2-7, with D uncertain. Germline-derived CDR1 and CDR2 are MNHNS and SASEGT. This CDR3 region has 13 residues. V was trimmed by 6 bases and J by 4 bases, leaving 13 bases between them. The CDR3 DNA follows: TGTGCCAGCAGCCCGGCCCCGGGTTACGAGCAGTACTTC. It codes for CASSPAPGYEQYF.

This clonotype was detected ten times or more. CDR3 residues: CASSQLSGSYEQYF. As DNA, the CDR3 is TGCGCCAGCAGCCAACTTAGCGGATCCTACGAGCAGTACTTC. The chain combines TRBV4-1 with TRBJ2-7, with D possibly being TRBD2 (6 bases). Germline lookup yields CDR1 MGHRA and CDR2 YSYEKL. This CDR3 spans 14 amino acids. Deletions cut 2 bases from V and 1 base from J, with 9 bases between.

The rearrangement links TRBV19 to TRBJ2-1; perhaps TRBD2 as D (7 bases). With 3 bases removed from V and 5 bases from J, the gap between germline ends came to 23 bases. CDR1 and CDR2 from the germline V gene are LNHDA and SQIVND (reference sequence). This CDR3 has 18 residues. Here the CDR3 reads CASSIGRFGGLVHNEQFF. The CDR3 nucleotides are TGTGCCAGTAGTATCGGTCGCTTCGGGGGGCTAGTCCACAATGAGCAGTTCTTC.

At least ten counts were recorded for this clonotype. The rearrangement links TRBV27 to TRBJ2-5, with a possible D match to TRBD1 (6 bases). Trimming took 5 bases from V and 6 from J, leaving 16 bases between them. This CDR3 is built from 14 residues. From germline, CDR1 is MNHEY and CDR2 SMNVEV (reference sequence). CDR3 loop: CASSPHGQGKTQYF. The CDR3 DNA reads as TGTGCCAGCAGTCCCCACGGTCAGGGGAAGACCCAGTACTTC.

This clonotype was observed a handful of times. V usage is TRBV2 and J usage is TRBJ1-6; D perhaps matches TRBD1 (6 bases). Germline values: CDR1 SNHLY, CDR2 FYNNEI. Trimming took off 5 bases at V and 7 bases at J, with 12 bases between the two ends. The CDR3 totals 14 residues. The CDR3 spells CASSLGGGNSPLHF. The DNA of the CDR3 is TGTGCCAGCAGTCTAGGGGGGGGAAATTCACCCCTCCACTTT.

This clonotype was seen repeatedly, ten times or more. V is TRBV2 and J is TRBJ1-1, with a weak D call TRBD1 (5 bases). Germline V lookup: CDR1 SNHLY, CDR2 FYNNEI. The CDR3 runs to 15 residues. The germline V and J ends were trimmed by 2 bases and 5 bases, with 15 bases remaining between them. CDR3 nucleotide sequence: TGTGCCAGCAGTGAATTGGCAGGGCTAGGGACTGAAGCTTTCTTT. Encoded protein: CASSELAGLGTEAFF.

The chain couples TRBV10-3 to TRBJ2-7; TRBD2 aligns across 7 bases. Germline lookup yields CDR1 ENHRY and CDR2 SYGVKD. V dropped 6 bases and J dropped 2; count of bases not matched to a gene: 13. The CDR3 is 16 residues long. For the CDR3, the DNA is TGTGCCATCAGGAAGGAATTAGCGGGCTTAGCCTACGAGCAGTACTTC. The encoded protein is CAIRKELAGLAYEQYF.

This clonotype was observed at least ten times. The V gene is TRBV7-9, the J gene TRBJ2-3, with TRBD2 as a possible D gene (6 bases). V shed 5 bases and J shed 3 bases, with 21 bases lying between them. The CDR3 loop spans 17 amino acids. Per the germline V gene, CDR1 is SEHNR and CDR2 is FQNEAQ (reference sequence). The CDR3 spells CASSARLGAPWTDTQYF. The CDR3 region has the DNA TGTGCCAGCAGCGCAAGACTAGGGGCGCCGTGGACAGATACGCAGTATTTT.

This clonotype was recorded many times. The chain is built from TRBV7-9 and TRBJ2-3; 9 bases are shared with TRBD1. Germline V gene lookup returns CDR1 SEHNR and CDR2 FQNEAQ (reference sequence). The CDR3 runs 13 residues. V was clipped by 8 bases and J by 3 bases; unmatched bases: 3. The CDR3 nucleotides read TGTGCCAGCCTCGGACAGGGGACAGATACGCAGTATTTT. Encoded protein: CASLGQGTDTQYF.

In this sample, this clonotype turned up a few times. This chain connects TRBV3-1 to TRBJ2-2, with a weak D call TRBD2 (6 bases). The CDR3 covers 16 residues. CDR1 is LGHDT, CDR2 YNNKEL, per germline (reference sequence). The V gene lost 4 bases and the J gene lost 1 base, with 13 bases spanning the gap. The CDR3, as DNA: TGTGCCAGCAGCCCCGAGGAGGGGAAGAACACCGGGGAGCTGTTTTTT. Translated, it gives CASSPEEGKNTGELFF.

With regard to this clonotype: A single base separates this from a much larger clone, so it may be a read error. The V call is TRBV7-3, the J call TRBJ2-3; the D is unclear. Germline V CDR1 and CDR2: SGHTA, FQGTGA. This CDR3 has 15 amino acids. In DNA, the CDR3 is TGTGCCAGCAGCTTAGGCCGCGGCGGCACAGATACGCGGTATTTT. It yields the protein CASSLGRGGTDTRYF.

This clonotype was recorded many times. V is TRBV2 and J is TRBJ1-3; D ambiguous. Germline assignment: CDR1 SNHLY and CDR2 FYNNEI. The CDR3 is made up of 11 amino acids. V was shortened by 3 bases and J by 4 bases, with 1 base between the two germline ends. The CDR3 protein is CASSEGNTIYF. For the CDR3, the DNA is TGTGCCAGCAGTGAGGGAAACACCATATATTTT.

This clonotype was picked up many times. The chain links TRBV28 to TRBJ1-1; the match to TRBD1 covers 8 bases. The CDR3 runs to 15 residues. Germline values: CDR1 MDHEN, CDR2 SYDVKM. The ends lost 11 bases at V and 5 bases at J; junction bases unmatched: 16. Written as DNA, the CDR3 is TGTGCCGTACTATCGGGCGGACAGGGCGGAACTGAAGCTTTCTTT. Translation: CAVLSGGQGGTEAFF.

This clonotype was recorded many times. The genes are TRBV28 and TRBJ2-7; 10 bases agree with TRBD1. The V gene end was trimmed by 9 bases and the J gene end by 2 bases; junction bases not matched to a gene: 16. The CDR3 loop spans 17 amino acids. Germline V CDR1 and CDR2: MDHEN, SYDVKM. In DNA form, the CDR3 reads TGTGCCAGTCTCGGTAGGGGACAGGGGTTTCTTCCCTACGAGCAGTACTTC. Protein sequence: CASLGRGQGFLPYEQYF.

This CDR3 is CASSEFFGVTSGRSDEQFF. CDR3 bases: TGTGCCAGCAGTGAATTCTTTGGGGTTACGAGCGGGAGGAGCGATGAGCAGTTCTTC. The chain uses TRBV25-1 and TRBJ2-1; 9 nucleotides align to TRBD2. The length of the CDR3 is 19 residues. After removal of 1 base from V and 8 bases from J, the junction contained 18 bases not matched to a gene. Germline V gene sequence: CDR1 MGHDK, CDR2 SYGVNS.

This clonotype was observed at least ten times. CDR3: CASSPSLEAFF. DNA of the CDR3: TGTGCCAGCAGCCCCAGTCTAGAAGCTTTCTTT. J is TRBJ1-1 and V is TRBV6-1; D unresolved. Germline CDR1 reads MNHNS; CDR2 reads SASEGT. The CDR3 has 11 residues. Trimming pared 6 bases from V and 8 bases from J, leaving 10 bases between.

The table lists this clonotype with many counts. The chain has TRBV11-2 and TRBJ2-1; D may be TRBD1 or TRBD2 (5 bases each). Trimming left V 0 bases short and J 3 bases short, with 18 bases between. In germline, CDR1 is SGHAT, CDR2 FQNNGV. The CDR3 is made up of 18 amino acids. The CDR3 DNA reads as TGTGCCAGCAGCTTAGATCAGGGTGAGCGGCGAAACTACAATGAGCAGTTCTTC. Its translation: CASSLDQGERRNYNEQFF.

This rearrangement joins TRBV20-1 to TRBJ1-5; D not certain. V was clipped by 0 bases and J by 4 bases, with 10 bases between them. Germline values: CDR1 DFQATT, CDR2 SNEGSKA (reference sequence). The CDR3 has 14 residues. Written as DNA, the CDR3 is TGCAGTGCTAGAGATCCGAGTCGGAATCAGCCCCAGCATTTT. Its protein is CSARDPSRNQPQHF.

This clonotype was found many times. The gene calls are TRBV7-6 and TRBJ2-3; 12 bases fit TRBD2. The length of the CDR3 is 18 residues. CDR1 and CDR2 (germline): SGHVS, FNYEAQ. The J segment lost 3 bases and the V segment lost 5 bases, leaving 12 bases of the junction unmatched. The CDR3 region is CASSPTGGGLAGTDTQYF. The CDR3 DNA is TGTGCCAGCAGCCCAACCGGGGGCGGACTAGCGGGAACAGATACGCAGTATTTT.

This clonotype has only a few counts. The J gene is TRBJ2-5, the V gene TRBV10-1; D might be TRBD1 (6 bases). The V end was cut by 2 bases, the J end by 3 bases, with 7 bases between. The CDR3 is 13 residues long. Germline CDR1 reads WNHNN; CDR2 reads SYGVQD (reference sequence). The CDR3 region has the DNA TGCGCCAGCAGTGAGACAGGGAAAGAGACCCAGTACTTC. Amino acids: CASSETGKETQYF.

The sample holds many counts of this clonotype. CDR3 protein: CASSKGGPWETQYF. The CDR3 DNA follows: TGTGCCAGCAGTAAAGGGGGGCCGTGGGAGACCCAGTACTTC. The rearrangement joins TRBV27 to TRBJ2-5; either TRBD1 or TRBD2 may supply D (6 bases each). Trimming stripped 5 bases from V and 5 bases from J, with 15 bases between. Germline V gene lookup returns CDR1 MNHEY and CDR2 SMNVEV (reference sequence). The CDR3 is made up of 14 amino acids.

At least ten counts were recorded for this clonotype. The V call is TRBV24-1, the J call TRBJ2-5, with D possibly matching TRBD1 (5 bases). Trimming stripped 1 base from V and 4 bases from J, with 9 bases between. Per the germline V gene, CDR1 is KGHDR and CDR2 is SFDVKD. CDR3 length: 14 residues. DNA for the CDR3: TGTGCCACCAGTGATTTAAGCCAGGGAGAGACCCAGTACTTC. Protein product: CATSDLSQGETQYF.